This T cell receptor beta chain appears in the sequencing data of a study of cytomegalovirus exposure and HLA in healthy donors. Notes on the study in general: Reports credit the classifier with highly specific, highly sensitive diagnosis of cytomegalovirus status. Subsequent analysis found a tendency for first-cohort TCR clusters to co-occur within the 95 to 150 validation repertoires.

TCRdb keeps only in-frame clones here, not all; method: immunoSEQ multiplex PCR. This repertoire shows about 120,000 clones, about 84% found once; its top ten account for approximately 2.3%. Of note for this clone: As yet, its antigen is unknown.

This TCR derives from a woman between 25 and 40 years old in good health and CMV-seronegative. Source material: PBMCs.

CDR3 residues: CASSQGQGAYEQYF. In DNA form, the CDR3 reads TGTGCCAGCTCACAAGGACAGGGGGCCTACGAGCAGTACTTC. The rearrangement links TRBV18 to TRBJ2-7, with 10 bases that match TRBD1. CDR1 and CDR2 from the germline V gene are KGHSH and LQKENI. V shed 4 bases, J shed 2 bases, and the junction held 2 bases outside the gene matches. The CDR3 runs to 14 residues.